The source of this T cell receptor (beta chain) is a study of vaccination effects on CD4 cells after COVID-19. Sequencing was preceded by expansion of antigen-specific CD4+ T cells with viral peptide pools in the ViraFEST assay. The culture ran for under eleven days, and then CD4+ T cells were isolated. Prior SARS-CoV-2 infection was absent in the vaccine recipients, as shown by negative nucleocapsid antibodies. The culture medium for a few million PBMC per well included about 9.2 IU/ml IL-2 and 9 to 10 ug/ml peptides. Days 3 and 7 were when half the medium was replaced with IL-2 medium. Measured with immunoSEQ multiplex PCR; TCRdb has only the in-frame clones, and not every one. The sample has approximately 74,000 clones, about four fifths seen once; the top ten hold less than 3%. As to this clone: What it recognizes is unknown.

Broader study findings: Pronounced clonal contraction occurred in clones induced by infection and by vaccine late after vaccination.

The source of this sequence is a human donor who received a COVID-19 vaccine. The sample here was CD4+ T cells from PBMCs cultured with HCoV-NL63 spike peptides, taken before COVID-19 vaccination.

The CDR3 reads CATSRGQGDGYTF. CDR3 nucleotide sequence: TGTGCCACCAGCAGAGGCCAGGGGGATGGCTACACCTTC. The chain joins TRBV15 to TRBJ1-2; 7 nucleotides line up with TRBD1. The junction had 2 bases not matched to a gene; V was cut back by 1 base and J by 6 bases. The CDR3 runs 13 residues. Germline V gives CDR1 LNHNV, CDR2 YYDKDF (reference sequence).